This T cell receptor beta chain was identified during a study of OX40 agonist ivuxolimab in advanced cancers. Context from the whole study: The costimulatory receptor OX40 (CD134) was targeted by ivuxolimab, a fully human IgG2 agonistic monoclonal antibody. In the dose-escalation cohort, approximately 82% of patients were male, and the mean age was roughly 60 years, with a range of about 23 to 80. Three dose-escalation patients achieved partial responses, one with hepatocellular carcinoma and two with cutaneous melanoma. Of the approximately 53 patients in dose escalation, about 20 had hepatocellular carcinoma, about 15 had melanoma, 9 had renal cell carcinoma and 9 had head and neck cancer. The monotherapy dose-escalation portion (N of about 49 patients) of the phase I ivuxolimab trial is reported in the paper. Peripheral TCRbeta sequencing aimed to test whether ivuxolimab altered TCR sequence diversity and caused clonal T-cell expansion. Intravenous ivuxolimab was administered to patients every 2 weeks at six dose levels: 0.01, 0.1, 0.3, 1.5, 3 and 10 mg/kg. Patients were allowed to have had prior anti-PD-1, anti-PD-L1 or anti-CTLA-4 therapy, and approximately 40% of the dose-escalation patients had previously received checkpoint inhibitors.

In the case of this clone: The specificity of this receptor is unknown. Per-base quality was not reported, and no clone a single base away is much larger than it.

Genomic DNA was extracted from sorted cells for sequencing of the TCRbeta CDR3 region. The immunoSEQ Assay was used for sequencing of TCRbeta CDR3 regions. The clones in this table, taken by TCRdb from immuneACCESS, are in-frame only. Not every clone is retained; where verified, under half of the shortfall comes from an unresolved V gene, and the cause of the rest is unknown. Here the sample has 80,000 or so clones; about four fifths occur a single time. 25% of the sample comes from the top ten. There are 14 amino acids in the CDR3, from cysteine to phenylalanine inclusive. The only DNA kept is the CDR3, 42 bases in frame from the first base. The germline V gene (reference sequence) sets CDR1 to MNHEY and CDR2 to SMNVEV. Between the V and J ends, shortened by 6 bases and 4 bases respectively, the junction contains 10 bases. What the research found in general, with its limitations: After ivuxolimab, CD8+ T cells had more expanded clones than CD4+ T cells on average. At doses from 0.1 to 3.0 mg/kg, clonal expansion was seen in both CD4+ and CD8+ blood T cells between baseline and week 6. In the 0.1-3.0 mg/kg groups, partial responders were among the patients with the lowest normalized peripheral clonal expansion, particularly in CD8+ T cells. Low levels of normalized T-cell clonal expansion were also seen in some patients who did not respond. Which antigens the clonally expanded peripheral T cells were specific for was not determined.

Patients with a history of autoimmune disease or receiving systemic immunosuppression were excluded from the trial. In every dose cohort, peripheral blood was drawn for TCR sequencing at baseline, cycle 4 day 1, and cycle 7 day 1. The samples were taken from a phase I, first-in-human, multicenter, open-label dose-escalation trial of ivuxolimab. Adults with locally advanced or metastatic melanoma, renal cell carcinoma, hepatocellular carcinoma or head and neck squamous cell carcinoma were enrolled in the trial. Before TCR sequencing, CD4+ T cells and CD8+ T cells were sorted from peripheral blood as separate populations.

The receptor was derived from an adult with an advanced solid tumor such as melanoma, head and neck, liver or kidney cancer. Rearrangement joined TRBV27 to TRBJ2-6; the D gene lacks a confident call. Specimen: CD4+ or CD8+ T cells sorted from blood, collected in a trial of the OX40 agonist ivuxolimab. The CDR3 sequence is CASRLISGANVLTF. The base sequence is TGTGCCAGCAGATTAATTTCCGGGGCCAACGTCCTGACTTTC.